The present TCR beta chain was sequenced within a study of T-cell memory formation after mild COVID-19. Findings of the study overall: A subset of responding clones appeared in pre-infection memory, suggesting cross-reactive memory joined.

The table lists this clonotype with many counts. No antigen is known for it. The length of the CDR3 is 15 residues. V was cut by 4 bases and J by 0 bases, with 11 bases left in between. CDR1 SGHRS and CDR2 YFSETQ come from the germline V gene. Via MiXCR, TCRdb re-called the 5' RACE reads, giving one row per CDR3 protein. The table has 25,000 to 30,000 distinct CDR3 sequences, about 12% seen once; the top ten hold 13% to 15%. Sequencing was carried out using PBMCs or a T cell subset sorted from them (not recorded which). This chain uses TRBV5-1 with TRBJ1-3; D call uncertain. This TCR derives from an adult woman who had mild COVID-19 (a few samples of this study predate the infection). Cell type and time point are not known. This chain's CDR3 is CASSPAATSGNTIYF. In nucleotides, the CDR3 is TGCGCCAGCAGCCCGGCCGCTACCTCTGGAAACACCATATATTTT.